The sequence of this TCR beta chain was determined in a study of cytomegalovirus exposure and HLA in healthy donors. General study findings and limits: Previous analysis showed most TCR beta V segments were productive about 90% or about 30% of the time.

Primers: 60 Vbeta forward and 13 Jbeta reverse. Original processing methods: The count from a later analysis was 70 million to 85 million unique TCR beta chains, 9.5 million to 13 million of them shared. The data were produced by immunoSEQ multiplex PCR, yet TCRdb's version contains in-frame clones alone and is incomplete. Clone size and V and J calls were adopted from that table, with D and trimming inferred from the DNA. This sample has around 98,000 clones, with 55% to 80% found just once. V lost 4 bases and J lost 4, with 20 bases in between. Germline CDR1 and CDR2: SGDLS and YYNGEE. The length of the CDR3 is 16 residues. Remarks on this clone: Its matching antigen is unknown.

The chain employs TRBV9 and TRBJ1-1, with D tentatively TRBD1 (6 bases). Sequenced sample: PBMCs. This TCR was sampled from a female donor in good health and CMV-seronegative. CDR3 in amino acids: CASSPQTDRRFTEAFF. The CDR3 region has the DNA TGTGCCAGCAGCCCTCAAACCGACAGGAGGTTCACTGAAGCTTTCTTT.